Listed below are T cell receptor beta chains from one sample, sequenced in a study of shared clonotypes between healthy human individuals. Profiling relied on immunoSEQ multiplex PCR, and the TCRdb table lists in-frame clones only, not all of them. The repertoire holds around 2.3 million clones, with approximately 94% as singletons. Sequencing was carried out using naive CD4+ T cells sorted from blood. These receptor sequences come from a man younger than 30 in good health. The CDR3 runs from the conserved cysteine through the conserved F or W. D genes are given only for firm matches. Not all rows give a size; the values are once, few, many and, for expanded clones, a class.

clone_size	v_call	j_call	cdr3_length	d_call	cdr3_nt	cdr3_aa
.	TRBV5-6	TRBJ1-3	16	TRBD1	TGTGCCAGCAGCTCCGTCGGACAGGCTTTTGGAAACACCATATATTTT	CASSSVGQAFGNTIYF
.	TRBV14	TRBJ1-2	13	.	TGTGCCAGCAGCCAAGGGATTAACTATGGCTACACCTTC	CASSQGINYGYTF
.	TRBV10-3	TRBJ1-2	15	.	TGTGCCATAGTACCGGGACCTCAAGGGAAAAATGGCTACACCTTC	CAIVPGPQGKNGYTF
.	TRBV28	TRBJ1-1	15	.	TGTGCCAGCAGTATACCATTCCGGCAGGGGTCTGAAGCTTTCTTT	CASSIPFRQGSEAFF
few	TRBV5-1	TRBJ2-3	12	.	TGCGCCAGCAGCCCGAGCACAGATACGCAGTATTTT	CASSPSTDTQYF
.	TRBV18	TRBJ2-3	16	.	TGTGCCAGCTCACCAAATCCGGGACAAGGGAGAGATACGCAGTATTTT	CASSPNPGQGRDTQYF
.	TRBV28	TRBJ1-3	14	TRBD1	TGTGCCAGCATCCGGACAGGGACCGGAAACACCATATATTTT	CASIRTGTGNTIYF
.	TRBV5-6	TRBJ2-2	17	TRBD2	TGTGCCAGCAGCTTGTTTCGGACTGGGAGGGACGCCGGGGAGCTGTTTTTT	CASSLFRTGRDAGELFF
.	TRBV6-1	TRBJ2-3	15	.	TGTGCCAGCACGCAGCGCCTTACCCCCACAGATACGCAGTATTTT	CASTQRLTPTDTQYF
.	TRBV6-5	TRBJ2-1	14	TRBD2	TGTGCCAGCAGTTACGAGCGGGGATCCAATGAGCAGTTCTTC	CASSYERGSNEQFF
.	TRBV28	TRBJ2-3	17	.	TGTGCCAGCAGTGCGCTTCCGGCAGGGGCTGTCACAGATACGCAGTATTTT	CASSALPAGAVTDTQYF
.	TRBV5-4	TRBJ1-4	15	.	TGTGCCAGCACCAGTGGGGGGCTTGGTGATGAAAAACTGTTTTTT	CASTSGGLGDEKLFF
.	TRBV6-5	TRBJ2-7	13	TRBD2	TGTGCCAGCAGGCGGACTAGAGCCAACGAGCAGTACTTC	CASRRTRANEQYF
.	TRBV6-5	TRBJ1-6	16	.	TGTGCCAGCAGTTACTTCAACAGGGTAGGAGATTCACCCCTCCACTTT	CASSYFNRVGDSPLHF
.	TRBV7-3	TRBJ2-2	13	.	TGTGCCAGCAGCCCAGCGGACACCGGGGAGCTGTTTTTT	CASSPADTGELFF
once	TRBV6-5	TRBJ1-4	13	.	TGTGCCAGCAGCCAGGGAGGAGGGGGAAAACTGTTTTTT	CASSQGGGGKLFF
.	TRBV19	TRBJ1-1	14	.	TGTGCCAGTAGTATCGGTCAGATGAACACTGAAGCTTTCTTT	CASSIGQMNTEAFF
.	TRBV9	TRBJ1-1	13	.	TGTGCCAGCAGCGTTGAGGGCCGGACTGAAGCTTTCTTT	CASSVEGRTEAFF
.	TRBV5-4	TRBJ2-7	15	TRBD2	TGTGCCAGCAGCGTAGCGGGGGGGCTTTCCTACGAGCAGTACTTC	CASSVAGGLSYEQYF
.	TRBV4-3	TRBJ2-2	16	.	TGCGCCAGCAGCTTACGATCCGGAGCGAACACCGGGGAGCTGTTTTTT	CASSLRSGANTGELFF
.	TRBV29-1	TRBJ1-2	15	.	TGCAGCGTAGGGGAGGGCAGGGGACCTTTTGATGGCTACACCTTC	CSVGEGRGPFDGYTF
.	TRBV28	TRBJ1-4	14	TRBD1	TGTGCCAGCAGTTTGGGACAGGGGATAGGAAAACTGTTTTTT	CASSLGQGIGKLFF
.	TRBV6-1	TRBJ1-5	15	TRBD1	TGTGCCAGCAGTCCCGGGACAGGGCGGGATCAGCCCCAGCATTTT	CASSPGTGRDQPQHF
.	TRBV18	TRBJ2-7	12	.	TGTGCCAGCTCACCACAGGGAACTGAGCAGTACTTC	CASSPQGTEQYF
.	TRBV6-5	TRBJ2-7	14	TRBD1	TGTGCCAGCAGTGCAAACAGGGGGTACTACGAGCAGTACTTC	CASSANRGYYEQYF
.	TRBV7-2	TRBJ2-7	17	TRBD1	TGTGCCAGCAGCTTAGAGCATACGGGACAGATTTCCTACGAGCAGTACTTC	CASSLEHTGQISYEQYF
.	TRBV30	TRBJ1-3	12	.	TGTGCCTGGAGTGAGGGTTCTAACACCATATATTTT	CAWSEGSNTIYF
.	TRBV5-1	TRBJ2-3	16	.	TGCGCCAGCAGCCTTTTCGGGGGTAACGTAGCAGATACGCAGTATTTT	CASSLFGGNVADTQYF
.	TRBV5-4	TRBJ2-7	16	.	TGTGCCAGCAGCTTGGGGGGTCAGGGAGGACTCTACGAGCAGTACTTC	CASSLGGQGGLYEQYF
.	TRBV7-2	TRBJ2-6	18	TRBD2	TGTGCCAGCAGCCCCTGGGCTAGCGGGCACTCTGGGGCCAACGTCCTGACTTTC	CASSPWASGHSGANVLTF
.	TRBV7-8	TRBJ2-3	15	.	TGTGCCAGCAGCAAGGGCCCTACATCCACAGATACGCAGTATTTT	CASSKGPTSTDTQYF
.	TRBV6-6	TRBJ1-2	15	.	TGTGCCAGCAGTTACTCTGTGACAGGACCCTATGGCTACACCTTC	CASSYSVTGPYGYTF
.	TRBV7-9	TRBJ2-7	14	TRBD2	TGTGCCAGCAGCTCGGGACTAGCGGGAGACGAGCAGTACTTC	CASSSGLAGDEQYF
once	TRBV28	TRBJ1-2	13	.	TGTGCCAGCAACTGGGGGGGAACTATGGGCTACACCTTC	CASNWGGTMGYTF
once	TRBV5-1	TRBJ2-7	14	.	TGCGCCAGCGGTACTAATGCGGCCACCTACGAGCAGTACTTC	CASGTNAATYEQYF
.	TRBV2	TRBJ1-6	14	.	TGTGCCAGCAGTGAAGCCCCCGGGAATTCACCCCTCCACTTT	CASSEAPGNSPLHF
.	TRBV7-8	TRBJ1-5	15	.	TGTGCCAGCAGCGGTGGGCAGGCCCTAAATCAGCCCCAGCATTTT	CASSGGQALNQPQHF
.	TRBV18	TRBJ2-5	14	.	TGTGCCAGCTCACCCGACAGTGGCCAAGAGACCCAGTACTTC	CASSPDSGQETQYF
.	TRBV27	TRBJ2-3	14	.	TGTGCCAGCAGTTCCCAGGGAAGCACAGATACGCAGTATTTT	CASSSQGSTDTQYF
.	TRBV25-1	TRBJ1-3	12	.	TGTGCTACGCGGGAACAGACCAACACCATATATTTT	CATREQTNTIYF
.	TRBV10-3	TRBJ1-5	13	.	TGTGCCATCAGTGAGTCTCCTAATCAGCCCCAGCATTTT	CAISESPNQPQHF
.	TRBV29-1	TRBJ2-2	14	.	TGCAGCGTCGATACAGGGTTTAACACCGGGGAGCTGTTTTTT	CSVDTGFNTGELFF
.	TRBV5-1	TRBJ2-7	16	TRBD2	TGCGCCAGCAGCCCCTGGACTAGCGGCTTCTCCTACGAGCAGTACTTC	CASSPWTSGFSYEQYF
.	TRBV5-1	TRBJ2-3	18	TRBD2	TGCGCCAGCAGCTCTGGACTAGCGGCCCTGTCTAGCACAGATACGCAGTATTTT	CASSSGLAALSSTDTQYF
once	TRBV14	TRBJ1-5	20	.	TGTGCCAGCAGTCCACGCGACGAAACCCGGGACCCGGGGAGCAATCAGCCCCAGCATTTT	CASSPRDETRDPGSNQPQHF
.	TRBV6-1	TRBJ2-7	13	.	TGTGCCAGCAGCCGGGACTCCAACTACGAGCAGTACTTC	CASSRDSNYEQYF
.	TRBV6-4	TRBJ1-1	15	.	TGTGCCAGCAGTGACTCCAAGAGCAGTAACACTGAAGCTTTCTTT	CASSDSKSSNTEAFF
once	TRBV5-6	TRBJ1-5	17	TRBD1	TGTGCCAGCAGCTTGGCTTTGGCAGGGGGGTTCAATCAGCCCCAGCATTTT	CASSLALAGGFNQPQHF
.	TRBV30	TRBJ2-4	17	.	TGTGCCTGGTCGACCGGCCAACTCCAGCTAGCCAAAAACATTCAGTACTTC	CAWSTGQLQLAKNIQYF
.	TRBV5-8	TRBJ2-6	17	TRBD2	TGTGCCAGCAGCCAAACCGGGACTAGCTCTGGGGCCAACGTCCTGACTTTC	CASSQTGTSSGANVLTF
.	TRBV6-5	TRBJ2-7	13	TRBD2	TGTGCCAGCAGCCGGGAGGAGGCCTACGAGCAGTACTTC	CASSREEAYEQYF
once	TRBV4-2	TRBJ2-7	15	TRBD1	TGTGCCAGCAGCCTTACTACGGGACAGGGTTACGAGCAGTACTTC	CASSLTTGQGYEQYF
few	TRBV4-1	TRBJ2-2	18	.	TGCGCCAGCAGCCAAGTCGTATGGGCAGGGGAGAACACCGGGGAGCTGTTTTTT	CASSQVVWAGENTGELFF
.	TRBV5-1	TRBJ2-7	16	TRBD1	TGCGCCAGCAGCTTGGCCGCGACAGGGACCCTCTACGAGCAGTACTTC	CASSLAATGTLYEQYF
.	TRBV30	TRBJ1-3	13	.	TGTGCCTGGAGTCGGGGATCTGGAAACACCATATATTTT	CAWSRGSGNTIYF